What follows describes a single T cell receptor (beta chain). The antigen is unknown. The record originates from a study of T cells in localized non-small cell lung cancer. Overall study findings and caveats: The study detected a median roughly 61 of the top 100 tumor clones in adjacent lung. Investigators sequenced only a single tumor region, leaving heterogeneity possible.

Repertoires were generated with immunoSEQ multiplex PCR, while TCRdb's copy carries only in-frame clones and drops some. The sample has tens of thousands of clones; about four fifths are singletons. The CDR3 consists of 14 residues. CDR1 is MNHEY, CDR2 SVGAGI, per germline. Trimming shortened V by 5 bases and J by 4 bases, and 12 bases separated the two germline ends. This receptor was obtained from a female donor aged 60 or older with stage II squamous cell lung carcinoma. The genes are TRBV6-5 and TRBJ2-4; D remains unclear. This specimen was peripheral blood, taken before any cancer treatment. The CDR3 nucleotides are TGTGCCAGCAGTCCCCCGGAGAGTAAAAACATTCAGTACTTC. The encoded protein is CASSPPESKNIQYF.